Below, 4 T cell receptor beta chains from the same sample are listed, as sequenced in a study of shared clonotypes between healthy human individuals. Here immunoSEQ multiplex PCR was the method, and the copy in TCRdb shows in-frame clones only, minus some. The sample lists about 980,000 clones; roughly 72% were seen once. Material for sequencing was memory CD4+ T cells sorted from blood. Subset indicated: CD45RA-negative fraction. These TCRs come from a man aged 18 to 29 in good health.

The chain uses TRBV6-1 and TRBJ2-7, with D tentatively TRBD1 or TRBD2 (6 bases each). V was trimmed by 0 bases and J by 3 bases, leaving 15 bases between them. The germline gives CDR1 MNHNS, CDR2 SASEGT. This CDR3 comprises 16 residues. CDR3 loop: CASSEAGTPEGYEQYF. The CDR3 bases are TGTGCCAGCAGTGAAGCTGGGACACCGGAGGGCTACGAGCAGTACTTC.

The chain is built from TRBV10-3 and TRBJ2-2, with D unclear. CDR3 length: 15 amino acids. Deletions cut 1 base from V and 2 bases from J, with 8 bases between. CDR1 is ENHRY and CDR2 is SYGVKD in the germline V gene. CDR3 protein: CAISEYRLNTGELFF. The DNA of the CDR3 is TGTGCCATCAGTGAGTATCGACTTAACACCGGGGAGCTGTTTTTT.

V usage is TRBV5-6 and J usage is TRBJ2-6; no definite D call. The germline V and J ends were trimmed by 4 bases and 2 bases, with 13 bases remaining between them. Germline-derived CDR1 and CDR2 are SGHDT and YYEEEE. The CDR3 sequence is 16 residues long. CDR3 DNA sequence: TGTGCCAGCAGCGCCCAGTTCGGTACTGGGGCCAACGTCCTGACTTTC. It is translated as CASSAQFGTGANVLTF. Full variable domain (rest looked up from reference TRBV5-6 and TRBJ2-6): DAGVTQSPTHLIKTRGQQVTLRCSPKSGHDTVSWYQQALGQGPQFIFQYYEEEERQRGNFPDRFSGHQFPNYSSELNVNALLLGDSALYLCASSAQFGTGANVLTFGAGSRLTVL.

This chain connects TRBV11-2 to TRBJ1-1; 9 bases align to TRBD1. Germline CDR1 SGHAT, CDR2 FQNNGV. The CDR3 runs to 15 residues. J was trimmed by 1 base and V by 5 bases; bases with no gene match: 5. The CDR3 reads CASSEGTGRNTEAFF. CDR3 in DNA: TGTGCCAGCAGCGAAGGGACAGGGAGGAACACTGAAGCTTTCTTT.